The 30 T cell receptor beta chains below were found in one sample sequenced in a study of blood T cell repertoires in COVID-19. Clones were sequenced by immunoSEQ multiplex PCR, and TCRdb holds only the in-frame ones, with some missing. The table includes about 100,000 clones, 80% to 95% detected once. Sequencing was performed on peripheral blood. The receptors were gathered from a woman between 50 and 59 years old with COVID-19, enrolled during active disease.

The rearrangement links TRBV10-1 to TRBJ1-1; 8 bases are a match to TRBD1. J was trimmed by 4 bases and V by 6 bases; bases with no gene match: 7. Germline assignment: CDR1 WNHNN and CDR2 SYGVQD (reference sequence). The CDR3 extends over 14 amino acids. The CDR3 DNA follows: TGCGCCAGCAGCCGGGACAGGAGTGGCACTGAAGCTTTCTTT. Its protein product is CASSRDRSGTEAFF.

The rearrangement uses TRBV28 and TRBJ1-2, with 7 positions matching TRBD1. Trimming at V came to 6 bases and at J to 2 bases, leaving 6 bases not matched to a gene. Germline loops: CDR1 MDHEN, CDR2 SYDVKM. CDR3 length: 14 amino acids. The CDR3, as DNA: TGTGCCAGCAGCCCCCGGACAGGCAACTATGGCTACACCTTC. This translates into CASSPRTGNYGYTF.

The chain combines TRBV3-1 (or the pseudogene TRBV3-2) with TRBJ2-7; 10 bases line up with TRBD2. The CDR3 is made up of 15 amino acids. The germline V gene encodes CDR1 LGHDT and CDR2 YNNKEL (reference sequence). The V and J ends lost 1 base and 2 bases, in that order; junction bases with no gene match: 2. CDR3 sequence: CASSQGLAGAYEQYF. The CDR3 nucleotides read TGTGCCAGCAGCCAAGGACTAGCGGGTGCCTACGAGCAGTACTTC.

This clone was seen a single time. In nucleotides, the CDR3 is TGTGCCAGCAGCCGTTACCAGGGGGCAGATACGCAGTATTTT. Amino acids: CASSRYQGADTQYF. The rearrangement joins TRBV7-2 to TRBJ2-3, with TRBD1 matching over 7 bases. The V gene end was trimmed by 5 bases and the J gene end by 4 bases; junction bases not matched to a gene: 6. This CDR3 spans 14 amino acids. Germline CDR1 and CDR2: SGHTA and FQGNSA.

The chain combines TRBV11-3 with TRBJ2-2; 7 nucleotides agree with TRBD1. The CDR3 spans 15 residues. CDR1 is SGHNT and CDR2 is YENEEA in the germline V gene. Germline trimming cut 5 bases from V and 3 bases from J; bases unmatched to any gene: 6. The CDR3 DNA sequence: TGTGCCAGCAGCCTCTGGACAGGCGACACCGGGGAGCTGTTTTTT. This encodes CASSLWTGDTGELFF.

Written as DNA, the CDR3 is TGTGCCACCATTGATGGCAGGGGAGTCACCGGGGAGCTGTTTTTT. It codes for CATIDGRGVTGELFF. This chain uses TRBV10-3 with TRBJ2-2, with D maybe TRBD1 (6 bases). CDR1 is ENHRY, CDR2 SYGVKD, per germline. V lost 10 bases, J lost 4 bases, and 19 bases lay in between. The CDR3 length is 15 residues.

V and J are TRBV27 and TRBJ2-2, with D unresolved. V gave up 1 base and J gave up 7 bases, with 7 bases separating them. The CDR3 sequence is 13 residues long. In germline, CDR1 is MNHEY, CDR2 SMNVEV (reference sequence). DNA of the CDR3: TGTGCCAGCAGTTTATATGGCAGCGGGGAGCTGTTTTTT. It encodes CASSLYGSGELFF.

In DNA form, the CDR3 reads TGTGCCAGCAGCCACGCTCGACAGGAGACCCAAGAGACCCAGTACTTC. Amino acid sequence: CASSHARQETQETQYF. The chain is built from TRBV3-1 (or the pseudogene TRBV3-2) and TRBJ2-5, with D perhaps TRBD1 (6 bases). Per germline, CDR1 LGHDT and CDR2 YNNKEL (reference sequence). This CDR3 has 16 amino acids. The V end lost 3 bases, the J end lost 1 base, and 15 bases lay between the germline ends.

The V and J genes are TRBV5-4 and TRBJ2-1; D unresolved. With 0 bases removed from V and 8 bases from J, the gap between germline ends came to 15 bases. Germline CDR1 reads SGHNT; CDR2 reads YYREEE (reference sequence). This CDR3 is built from 15 residues. The CDR3 protein is CASSLVTRQSHEQFF. In DNA form, the CDR3 reads TGTGCCAGCAGCTTGGTAACGCGGCAATCCCATGAGCAGTTCTTC.

The chain uses TRBV6-2 or TRBV6-3 and TRBJ1-2, with 8 bases aligning to TRBD1. V lost 2 bases, J lost 6 bases, and 11 bases stayed unmatched. Germline lookup yields CDR1 MNHEY and CDR2 SVGEGT. The CDR3 runs to 16 residues. CDR3 amino acids: CASSYVGQGTWNGYTF. The CDR3 coding sequence is TGTGCCAGCAGTTACGTTGGACAGGGAACGTGGAATGGCTACACCTTC.

The chain recombines TRBV11-2 with TRBJ2-5; TRBD2 might be the D (5 bases). This CDR3 has 15 residues. Trimming removed 5 bases from V and 4 bases from J, with 17 bases in between. CDR1 SGHAT and CDR2 FQNNGV come from the germline V gene. CDR3 sequence reads: CASSLFPVAGETQYF. The CDR3 DNA is TGTGCCAGCAGCCTATTCCCGGTTGCGGGAGAGACCCAGTACTTC. Drawing the rest from reference TRBV11-2 and TRBJ2-5, the complete variable domain is EAGVAQSPRYKIIEKRQSVAFWCNPISGHATLYWYQQILGQGPKLLIQFQNNGVVDDSQLPKDRFSAERLKGVDSTLKIQPAKLEDSAVYLCASSLFPVAGETQYFGPGTRLLVL.

V is TRBV10-3 and J is TRBJ2-3; 7 bases match TRBD1. CDR1 and CDR2 (germline): ENHRY, SYGVKD. J was trimmed by 1 base and V by 10 bases; bases with no gene match: 14. This CDR3 is 16 amino acids long. The CDR3 DNA reads TGTGCCACCCAGAGCGTGACAGGGAAAGGCACAGATACGCAGTATTTT. Translating gives CATQSVTGKGTDTQYF.

The chain links TRBV19 to TRBJ2-1, with 14 positions matching TRBD2. The CDR3 has 16 residues. Germline V gene data show CDR1 as LNHDA and CDR2 as SQIVND (reference sequence). J lost 7 bases, V lost 5 bases, and 7 bases had no gene match. The DNA for the CDR3 is TGTGCCAGTAGTGCTTCGGGACTAGCGGGGGCAAATGAGCAGTTCTTC. This sequence encodes CASSASGLAGANEQFF.

The chain employs TRBV5-1 and TRBJ1-4; D is ambiguous. This CDR3 is built from 17 residues. The V gene's germline CDR1 is SGHRS and CDR2 YFSETQ. V was cut by 0 bases and J by 3 bases, with 15 bases left in between. The CDR3 here is CASSLAIGHGPNEKLFF. Written as DNA, the CDR3 is TGCGCCAGCAGCTTGGCAATTGGTCACGGTCCTAATGAAAAACTGTTTTTT.

The gene calls are TRBV19 and TRBJ2-3; 9 bases agree with TRBD1. The CDR3 consists of 16 residues. CDR1 is LNHDA, CDR2 SQIVND, per germline (reference sequence). V lost 4 bases to trimming and J lost 1 base; unmatched junction nucleotides: 6. The CDR3 bases are TGTGCCAGTAGTAGCCTCCGGGACAGGGGCACAGATACGCAGTATTTT. Protein product: CASSSLRDRGTDTQYF.

The gene calls are TRBV7-9 and TRBJ1-2; a weak D match, TRBD1 (6 bases). Per the germline V gene, CDR1 is SEHNR and CDR2 is FQNEAQ (reference sequence). The V gene lost 4 bases and the J gene lost 0 bases, with 12 bases spanning the gap. This CDR3 has 15 residues. This CDR3 is CASSWGPQPNYGYTF. Here the CDR3 DNA reads TGTGCCAGCAGCTGGGGGCCGCAGCCTAACTATGGCTACACCTTC.

V and J are TRBV7-9 and TRBJ2-7; 7 bases are a match to TRBD2. The V and J ends lost 5 bases and 5 bases, in that order; junction bases with no gene match: 9. Per the germline V gene, CDR1 is SEHNR and CDR2 is FQNEAQ (reference sequence). CDR3 length equals 14 residues. The CDR3 here is CASSMGLPRHEQYF. As DNA, the CDR3 is TGTGCCAGCAGCATGGGACTACCCCGCCACGAGCAGTACTTC.

The genes are TRBV19 and TRBJ2-1; 7 bases fit TRBD2. V trimming: 4 bases; J trimming: 4 bases; junction bases outside the gene matches: 10. Germline V gene lookup returns CDR1 LNHDA and CDR2 SQIVND (reference sequence). The CDR3 is made up of 16 amino acids. CDR3 residues: CASSTRLALQYNEQFF. The CDR3 DNA sequence: TGTGCCAGTAGTACCCGACTAGCCCTACAGTACAATGAGCAGTTCTTC.

The chain combines TRBV6-5 with TRBJ2-7; perhaps TRBD2 as D (7 bases). Trimming cost V 5 bases and J 2 bases, with 13 bases left between them. Per germline, CDR1 MNHEY and CDR2 SVGAGI. The CDR3 consists of 14 residues. In DNA form, the CDR3 reads TGTGCCAGCAGTCTGGAGGGGGGGGCCTACGAGCAGTACGTC. It encodes CASSLEGGAYEQYV.

This sequence joins TRBV10-3 and TRBJ1-2, with 10 bases identical to TRBD1. The CDR3 spans 16 residues. Germline V lookup: CDR1 ENHRY, CDR2 SYGVKD. Trimming at V came to 6 bases and at J to 0 bases, leaving 7 bases not matched to a gene. CDR3 loop: CAISRDRGSANYGYTF. The CDR3, as DNA: TGTGCCATCAGCAGGGACAGGGGTTCGGCTAACTATGGCTACACCTTC.

The chain is built from TRBV12-5 and TRBJ2-3, with D perhaps matching TRBD2 (5 bases). Trimming left V 6 bases short and J 2 bases short, with 15 bases between. Germline-derived CDR1 and CDR2 are LGHNT and FRNRAP. This CDR3 comprises 15 residues. CDR3 nucleotide sequence: TGTGCTAGTGGGAGGAGCGGCCTATACACAGATACGCAGTATTTT. It encodes CASGRSGLYTDTQYF.

The CDR3 spells CASRWADNEQFF. DNA for the CDR3: TGCGCCAGCAGATGGGCCGACAATGAGCAGTTCTTC. The rearrangement joins TRBV5-1 to TRBJ2-1; no reliable D call. Trimming cost V 5 bases and J 5 bases, with 8 bases left between them. This CDR3 region has 12 residues. Germline V gives CDR1 SGHRS, CDR2 YFSETQ.

Only one count was recorded for this clone. The chain employs TRBV6-6 and TRBJ2-1; 9 bases match TRBD1. V lost 5 bases to trimming and J lost 6 bases; unmatched junction nucleotides: 14. Per germline, CDR1 MNHNY and CDR2 SVGAGI (reference sequence). CDR3 length equals 17 residues. The CDR3, as DNA: TGTGCCAGCAGTCGCGGTGCCACCGGGACAGGGACCAATGAGCAGTTCTTC. Amino acids: CASSRGATGTGTNEQFF.

The rearrangement links TRBV7-9 to TRBJ2-1; D is uncertain. CDR3 length equals 12 residues. Germline assignment: CDR1 SEHNR and CDR2 FQNEAQ (reference sequence). The V gene lost 5 bases and the J gene lost 6 bases, with 8 bases spanning the gap. The CDR3 loop is CASSPNSNEQFF. CDR3 sequence (DNA): TGTGCCAGCAGCCCGAACTCCAATGAGCAGTTCTTC.

The chain links TRBV7-9 to TRBJ1-5, with a weak D call TRBD1 (5 bases). The V gene lost 5 bases and the J gene lost 1 base, with 15 bases spanning the gap. This CDR3 comprises 16 residues. CDR1 SEHNR and CDR2 FQNEAQ come from the germline V gene (reference sequence). This CDR3 reads CASSPAGGSSNQPQHF. The CDR3 DNA sequence: TGTGCCAGCAGCCCCGCTGGGGGGTCAAGCAATCAGCCCCAGCATTTT.

The chain uses TRBV27 and TRBJ2-5; tentative D call: TRBD1 (6 bases). The V end lost 6 bases, the J end lost 5 bases, and 19 bases lay between the germline ends. This CDR3 is built from 15 residues. Germline CDR1 reads MNHEY; CDR2 reads SMNVEV (reference sequence). The CDR3 nucleotides are TGTGCCAGCAGGACCCTCTGGGGGCGGAAGGAGACCCAGTACTTC. Amino acids: CASRTLWGRKETQYF.

The V call is TRBV28, the J call TRBJ2-7; a possible D gene is TRBD2 (6 bases). Germline CDR1 MDHEN, CDR2 SYDVKM. The length of the CDR3 is 15 residues. The V end lost 5 bases, the J end lost 5 bases, and 19 bases lay between the germline ends. CDR3 nucleotides: TGTGCCAGCAGTCGTATGGGACTTTCATCCCACGAGCAGTACTTC. This translates into CASSRMGLSSHEQYF.

This clone has more than one count but fewer than ten. Other DNA sequences in this specimen translate into the identical CDR3. The chain couples TRBV19 to TRBJ1-5; D perhaps matches TRBD1 (6 bases). This CDR3 is built from 12 residues. V was pared by 7 bases and J by 2 bases, with 6 bases between. The germline V gene encodes CDR1 LNHDA and CDR2 SQIVND (reference sequence). Written as DNA, the CDR3 is TGTGCCAGTACAGGGGGCAATCAGCCCCAGCATTTT. Translation: CASTGGNQPQHF. Using reference TRBV19 and TRBJ1-5 for the parts outside the CDR3, the full variable domain is DGGITQSPKYLFRKEGQNVTLSCEQNLNHDAMYWYRQDPGQGLRLIYYSQIVNDFQKGDIAEGYSVSREKKESFPLTVTSAQKNPTAFYLCASTGGNQPQHFGDGTRLSIL.

The CDR3 loop is CASNFMGREVYQPQHF. CDR3 nucleotides: TGTGCCAGCAACTTTATGGGGAGGGAGGTTTATCAGCCCCAGCATTTT. The chain joins TRBV28 to TRBJ1-5; D is ambiguous. The ends were cut back, 7 bases at V and 5 bases at J, with 21 bases in the middle. This CDR3 is built from 16 residues. Germline CDR1 MDHEN, CDR2 SYDVKM.

This chain links TRBV12-3 or TRBV12-4 with TRBJ1-2, with D tentatively TRBD1 (5 bases). The CDR3 totals 12 residues. V was clipped by 8 bases and J by 1 base, with 8 bases between them. CDR3 nucleotide sequence: TGTGCCAGCGGTAGGGGTAACTATGGCTACACCTTC. It is translated as CASGRGNYGYTF.